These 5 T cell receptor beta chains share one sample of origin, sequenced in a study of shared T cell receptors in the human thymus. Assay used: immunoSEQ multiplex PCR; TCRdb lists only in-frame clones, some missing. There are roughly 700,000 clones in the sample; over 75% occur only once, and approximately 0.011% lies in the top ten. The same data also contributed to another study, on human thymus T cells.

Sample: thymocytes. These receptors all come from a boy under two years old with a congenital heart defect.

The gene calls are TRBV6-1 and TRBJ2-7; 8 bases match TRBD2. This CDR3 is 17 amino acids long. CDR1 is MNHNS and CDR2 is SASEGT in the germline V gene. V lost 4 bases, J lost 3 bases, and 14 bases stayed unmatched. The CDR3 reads CASSGPGSGKPNYEQYF. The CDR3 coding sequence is TGTGCCAGCAGTGGACCTGGTAGCGGGAAACCCAACTACGAGCAGTACTTC.

CDR3 sequence reads: CASSSDRGDEKLFF. The CDR3 nucleotides are TGTGCCAGCAGCTCGGACAGGGGCGATGAAAAACTGTTTTTT. This sequence joins TRBV14 and TRBJ1-4; TRBD1 aligns across 9 bases. Germline V gene sequence: CDR1 SGHDN, CDR2 FVKESK. There are 14 residues in the CDR3. V trimming: 5 bases; J trimming: 6 bases; junction bases outside the gene matches: 4.

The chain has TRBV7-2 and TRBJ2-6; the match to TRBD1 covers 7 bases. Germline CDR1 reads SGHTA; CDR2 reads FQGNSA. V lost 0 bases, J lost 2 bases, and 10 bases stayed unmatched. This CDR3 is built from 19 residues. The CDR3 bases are TGTGCCAGCAGCTTAGCGAGACAGGGTAGACAGGCTGGGGCCAACGTCCTGACTTTC. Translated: CASSLARQGRQAGANVLTF.

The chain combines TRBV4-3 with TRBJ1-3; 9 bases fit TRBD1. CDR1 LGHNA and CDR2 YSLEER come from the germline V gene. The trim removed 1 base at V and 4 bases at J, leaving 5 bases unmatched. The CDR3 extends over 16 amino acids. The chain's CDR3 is CASSQGFTGGGNTIYF. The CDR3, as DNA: TGCGCCAGCAGCCAAGGATTCACAGGGGGCGGAAACACCATATATTTT.

Here the CDR3 reads CASSQTRRTEQYF. The CDR3 DNA reads as TGTGCCAGCAGCCAAACGCGTCGTACCGAGCAGTACTTC. This chain connects TRBV4-2 to TRBJ2-7; D not resolved. Germline loops: CDR1 LGHNA, CDR2 YNFKEQ. V was trimmed by 2 bases and J by 6 bases, leaving 11 bases between them. The CDR3 covers 13 residues.